This TCR beta chain is from a study of shared clonotypes between healthy human individuals. CDR3 length: 14 amino acids. Trimming left V 4 bases short and J 0 bases short, with 5 bases between. CDR1 SGHNT and CDR2 YYREEE come from the germline V gene (reference sequence). CD45RO-negative CD8 cells positively selected for CCR7 made up the naive population, which excluded terminally differentiated effector memory CD45RA+ cells. The authors loaded around 200 ng DNA, roughly 33,000 T cell genomes, into sorted-subset replicate PCRs. Produced via immunoSEQ multiplex PCR; TCRdb's table is partial and in-frame only. Of about 2 million clones in the sample, less than 95% were seen once.

The rearrangement uses TRBV5-4 and TRBJ2-6; no clear D. Sequencing input: naive CD8+ T cells sorted from blood. This TCR was sampled from a man between 18 and 29 years old in good health. The CDR3 protein is CASSRFSGANVLTF. The CDR3 bases are TGTGCCAGCAGCCGGTTCTCTGGGGCCAACGTCCTGACTTTC.